The 25 T cell receptor beta chains reported below all come from one sample, sequenced in a study of cytomegalovirus exposure and HLA in healthy donors. PCR primers comprised 60 Vbeta and 13 Jbeta primers. TCRdb keeps only in-frame clones here, not all; method: immunoSEQ multiplex PCR. Of about 180,000 clones listed, more than 65% are singletons. The sample was PBMCs. Every receptor here comes from a girl aged 2-10 years in good health and CMV-seropositive.

This sequence joins TRBV5-4 and TRBJ2-4; D gene unclear. The CDR3 consists of 16 residues. From germline, CDR1 is SGHNT and CDR2 YYREEE (reference sequence). Trimming pared 0 bases from V and 1 base from J, leaving 11 bases between. The CDR3 reads CASSLDVAVAKNIQYF. CDR3 sequence (DNA): TGTGCCAGCAGCTTGGATGTGGCGGTGGCCAAAAACATTCAGTACTTC.

This chain connects TRBV10-2 to TRBJ2-1, with D perhaps matching TRBD2 (6 bases). Trimming took 6 bases from V and 6 from J, leaving 12 bases between them. The CDR3 contains 13 residues. Germline CDR1 and CDR2: WSHSY and SAAADI. The CDR3 is CASRYSGVNEQFF. The CDR3 DNA reads as TGCGCCAGCAGGTATAGCGGAGTCAATGAGCAGTTCTTC.

The rearrangement uses TRBV2 and TRBJ2-3; a weak D match, TRBD1 (5 bases). The CDR3 length is 15 residues. From germline, CDR1 is SNHLY and CDR2 FYNNEI. Trimming pared 6 bases from V and 3 bases from J, leaving 16 bases between. The DNA for the CDR3 is TGTGCCAGCAGCCTGGCCTCAGGGCGTACAGATACGCAGTATTTT. Translating gives CASSLASGRTDTQYF.

The chain employs TRBV25-1 and TRBJ1-1; possibly TRBD1 for D (6 bases). Trimming shortened V by 7 bases and J by 8 bases, and 20 bases separated the two germline ends. Per germline, CDR1 MGHDK and CDR2 SYGVNS. The CDR3 contains 14 residues. Here the CDR3 reads CASTERGGVREAFF. CDR3 sequence (DNA): TGTGCCAGCACCGAAAGGGGGGGAGTTCGAGAAGCTTTCTTT. Filled out from reference TRBV25-1 and TRBJ1-1, the complete variable domain reads EADIYQTPRYLVIGTGKKITLECSQTMGHDKMYWYQQDPGMELHLIHYSYGVNSTEKGDLSSESTVSRIRTEHFPLTLESARPSHTSQYLCASTERGGVREAFFGQGTRLTVV.

The rearrangement uses TRBV9 and TRBJ2-3; 9 positions match TRBD2. Trimming took 3 bases from V and 2 from J; bases not matched to a gene: 1. The CDR3 has 14 amino acids. The germline CDR1 and CDR2 sequences are SGDLS and YYNGEE. CDR3 residues: CASSGLAATDTQYF. CDR3 bases: TGTGCCAGCAGCGGACTAGCGGCCACAGATACGCAGTATTTT. Full variable domain (outside the CDR3, taken from reference TRBV9 and TRBJ2-3): DSGVTQTPKHLITATGQRVTLRCSPRSGDLSVYWYQQSLDQGLQFLIQYYNGEERAKGNILERFSAQQFPDLHSELNLSSLELGDSALYFCASSGLAATDTQYFGPGTRLTVL.

This chain links TRBV11-2 with TRBJ2-1, with TRBD2 matching 8 bases. With V trimmed by 4 bases and J by 7 bases, 3 bases remained unmatched. This CDR3 has 13 residues. Germline assignment: CDR1 SGHAT and CDR2 FQNNGV. The CDR3 sequence: CASSSGGPNEQFF. The CDR3 coding sequence is TGTGCCAGCAGCTCGGGAGGGCCGAATGAGCAGTTCTTC.

This CDR3 reads CASSPVGGPQETQYF. The DNA for the CDR3 is TGTGCCAGCAGCCCAGTGGGGGGACCTCAAGAGACCCAGTACTTC. The V gene is TRBV7-2, the J gene TRBJ2-5; D might be TRBD2 (6 bases). Trimming shortened V by 5 bases and J by 2 bases, and 15 bases separated the two germline ends. Germline CDR1 reads SGHTA; CDR2 reads FQGNSA. This CDR3 comprises 15 residues.

CDR3 sequence: CASSLGGLKFVHEQYF. CDR3 bases: TGTGCCAGCAGTTTAGGCGGACTCAAATTTGTCCACGAGCAGTACTTC. This chain uses TRBV27 with TRBJ2-7; D might be TRBD2 (5 bases). CDR3 size: 16 residues. Germline loops: CDR1 MNHEY, CDR2 SMNVEV (reference sequence). V was pared by 2 bases and J by 5 bases, with 19 bases between.

The chain carries TRBV5-1 and TRBJ2-2, with 8 nucleotides matching TRBD1. The length of the CDR3 is 16 residues. Germline CDR1 is SGHRS and CDR2 is YFSETQ. V dropped 0 bases and J dropped 3; count of bases not matched to a gene: 4. CDR3 in DNA: TGCGCCAGCAGCTTGGTGCAGGGGGCGGACACCGGGGAGCTGTTTTTT. Translating gives CASSLVQGADTGELFF.

This clone has a single count. The chain uses TRBV14 and TRBJ2-3; 14 nucleotides match TRBD2. The CDR3 spans 20 residues. The germline gives CDR1 SGHDN, CDR2 FVKESK. The junction had 12 bases not matched to a gene; V was cut back by 0 bases and J by 4 bases. In nucleotides, the CDR3 is TGTGCCAGCAGCCAAGATCGTGGACTAGCGGGGGGCCTGTTTCCAGATACGCAGTATTTT. Its protein product is CASSQDRGLAGGLFPDTQYF. Complete variable domain (other parts from reference TRBV14 and TRBJ2-3): EAGVTQFPSHSVIEKGQTVTLRCDPISGHDNLYWYRRVMGKEIKFLLHFVKESKQDESGMPNNRFLAERTGGTYSTLKVQPAELEDSGVYFCASSQDRGLAGGLFPDTQYFGPGTRLTVL.

The J gene is TRBJ1-4, the V gene TRBV15; D not resolved. V was shortened by 1 base and J by 7 bases, with 19 bases between the two germline ends. CDR3 length: 17 residues. CDR1 LNHNV and CDR2 YYDKDF come from the germline V gene (reference sequence). DNA for the CDR3: TGTGCCACCAGCAGAGCCAAAGGTTTGAGGTATAGTGAAAAACTGTTTTTT. Translated, it gives CATSRAKGLRYSEKLFF.

This clone was seen just once. This rearrangement joins TRBV5-1 to TRBJ2-1, with TRBD2 matching 16 bases. CDR3 length: 17 residues. CDR1 and CDR2 (germline): SGHRS, YFSETQ. V shed 6 bases and J 4 bases; nucleotides not matched to a gene: 7. The DNA for the CDR3 is TGCGCCAGCATGGGACTAGCGGGAGGGAGGAAGTACAATGAGCAGTTCTTC. It is translated as CASMGLAGGRKYNEQFF. The full variable domain, in which reference TRBV5-1 and TRBJ2-1 provide the parts outside the CDR3, is KAGVTQTPRYLIKTRGQQVTLSCSPISGHRSVSWYQQTPGQGLQFLFEYFSETQRNKGNFPGRFSGRQFSNSRSEMNVSTLELGDSALYLCASMGLAGGRKYNEQFFGPGTRLTVL.

The chain links TRBV9 to TRBJ2-1, with TRBD1 as a possible D gene (6 bases). The length of the CDR3 is 11 residues. CDR1 is SGDLS and CDR2 is YYNGEE in the germline V gene. V lost 3 bases to trimming and J lost 10 bases, with 8 bases between them. In DNA form, the CDR3 reads TGTGCCAGCAGCGCGGGGACAGAGCAGTTCTTC. It specifies CASSAGTEQFF.

This clone was counted a few times. The chain recombines TRBV15 with TRBJ2-3; tentative D call: TRBD1 (5 bases). The V gene lost 4 bases and the J gene lost 3 bases, with 14 bases spanning the gap. Germline V gene data show CDR1 as LNHNV and CDR2 as YYDKDF (reference sequence). The CDR3 sequence is 15 residues long. The CDR3 DNA follows: TGTGCCACCAGCACCAGGGTTTTGGGAACAGATACGCAGTATTTT. Amino acid sequence: CATSTRVLGTDTQYF.

The chain joins TRBV14 to TRBJ1-3; no firm D call. V was shortened by 1 base and J by 3 bases, with 4 bases between the two germline ends. The germline CDR1 and CDR2 sequences are SGHDN and FVKESK. The CDR3 runs to 13 residues. In DNA form, the CDR3 reads TGTGCCAGCAGCCAAGTTCTTGGAAACACCATATATTTT. Protein: CASSQVLGNTIYF.

This clone occurred once. The chain carries TRBV29-1 and TRBJ1-2; D is perhaps TRBD1 (6 bases). V gave up 4 bases and J gave up 0 bases, with 9 bases separating them. The length of the CDR3 is 13 residues. Per the germline V gene, CDR1 is SQVTM and CDR2 is ANQGSEA. In DNA form, the CDR3 reads TGCAGCGTTGCGACAGGAGCTAACTATGGCTACACCTTC. Translating it yields CSVATGANYGYTF.

V and J are TRBV9 and TRBJ1-3; D unresolved. Trimming removed 7 bases from V and 0 bases from J, with 14 bases in between. CDR1 is SGDLS, CDR2 YYNGEE, per germline. The CDR3 is made up of 15 amino acids. The CDR3, as DNA: TGTGCCAGCGGCCGGGATGCCCCCTCTGGAAACACCATATATTTT. Translation: CASGRDAPSGNTIYF. The complete variable domain, with remaining parts taken from reference TRBV9 and TRBJ1-3, reads DSGVTQTPKHLITATGQRVTLRCSPRSGDLSVYWYQQSLDQGLQFLIQYYNGEERAKGNILERFSAQQFPDLHSELNLSSLELGDSALYFCASGRDAPSGNTIYFGEGSWLTVV.

V is TRBV15 and J is TRBJ1-3, with D hard to call. Trimming took off 0 bases at V and 0 bases at J, with 12 bases between the two ends. The CDR3 spans 17 residues. Germline V gives CDR1 LNHNV, CDR2 YYDKDF (reference sequence). The CDR3 region is CATSREGGDYSGNTIYF. The CDR3 DNA sequence: TGTGCCACCAGCAGAGAGGGAGGCGATTACTCTGGAAACACCATATATTTT.

CDR3 DNA sequence: TGTGCCAGCAGCGATACCTCCAACGGTGAGCAGTTCTTC. Amino acids: CASSDTSNGEQFF. The chain has TRBV5-4 and TRBJ2-1, with D uncertain. Germline V gene lookup returns CDR1 SGHNT and CDR2 YYREEE (reference sequence). The CDR3 extends over 13 amino acids. The germline V and J ends were trimmed by 4 bases and 9 bases, with 14 bases remaining between them.

V usage is TRBV19 and J usage is TRBJ1-1; D call uncertain. This CDR3 contains 16 residues. V was clipped by 3 bases and J by 0 bases, with 14 bases between them. In germline, CDR1 is LNHDA, CDR2 SQIVND (reference sequence). The CDR3 spells CASSMGFLGMNTEAFF. CDR3 nucleotides: TGTGCCAGTAGTATGGGTTTTCTGGGCATGAACACTGAAGCTTTCTTT.

The chain employs TRBV19 and TRBJ2-6; TRBD2 matches at 13 bases. With V trimmed by 4 bases and J by 2 bases, 8 bases remained unmatched. CDR1 is LNHDA and CDR2 is SQIVND in the germline V gene (reference sequence). The CDR3 loop spans 19 amino acids. CDR3 amino acids: CASSTSAGLAGTGANVLTF. DNA for the CDR3: TGTGCCAGTAGTACCTCCGCGGGACTAGCGGGAACTGGGGCCAACGTCCTGACTTTC.

This chain joins TRBV30 and TRBJ2-5, with 7 bases fitting TRBD2. The J call is in doubt because the DNA end fits TRBJ2-7 better. Germline V gives CDR1 GTSNPN, CDR2 SVGIG (reference sequence). The length of the CDR3 is 14 residues. The CDR3 bases are TGTGCCTGGACGTCCGAGCGGGACTCCTACGAGCAGTACTTC. Translating gives CAWTSERDSYEQYF.

This rearrangement joins TRBV9 to TRBJ1-1; D remains ambiguous. CDR3 length: 14 residues. Deletions cut 3 bases from V and 6 bases from J, with 15 bases between. Germline V CDR1 and CDR2: SGDLS, YYNGEE. In DNA form, the CDR3 reads TGTGCCAGCAGCGCCTCTACCCGGGTGGCTGAAGCTTTCTTT. It is translated as CASSASTRVAEAFF.

The J gene is TRBJ2-1, the V gene TRBV7-2; D perhaps matches TRBD2 (6 bases). The CDR3 consists of 13 residues. Germline CDR1 and CDR2: SGHTA and FQGNSA. Between the trimmed V and J ends, which lost 4 bases and 5 bases, there was a span of 9 bases. CDR3 nucleotides: TGTGCCAGCAGCTCGGGACTCCACAATGAGCAGTTCTTC. Its translation: CASSSGLHNEQFF.

This rearrangement joins TRBV10-3 to TRBJ2-1; possibly TRBD2 for D (5 bases). Germline lookup yields CDR1 ENHRY and CDR2 SYGVKD. Between the trimmed V and J ends, which lost 0 bases and 5 bases, there was a span of 14 bases. This CDR3 contains 16 residues. CDR3 loop: CAISESFGLADNEQFF. The CDR3 DNA reads TGTGCCATCAGTGAGTCGTTCGGGCTAGCCGACAATGAGCAGTTCTTC.